Each of the 17 T cell receptor beta chains below was sequenced from the same sample in a study of cytomegalovirus exposure and HLA in healthy donors. PCR employed 60 Vbeta and 13 Jbeta primers. Repertoires were generated with immunoSEQ multiplex PCR, while TCRdb's copy carries only in-frame clones and drops some. The sample lists around 140,000 clones; 80% were seen once. The material sequenced was PBMCs. Source of these receptors: a woman under 40 in good health and CMV-seronegative.

The chain has TRBV5-4 and TRBJ1-6; 9 bases match TRBD1. J was trimmed by 3 bases and V by 3 bases; bases with no gene match: 4. Germline assignment: CDR1 SGHNT and CDR2 YYREEE (reference sequence). This CDR3 spans 16 amino acids. The CDR3: CASSSQTGGYNSPLHF. Written as DNA, the CDR3 is TGTGCCAGCAGCTCACAGACAGGGGGCTATAATTCACCCCTCCACTTT.

This chain uses TRBV4-1 with TRBJ2-5; D may be TRBD1 (5 bases). Looked up from germline, CDR1 is MGHRA and CDR2 is YSYEKL. The V end lost 0 bases, the J end lost 3 bases, and 17 bases lay between the germline ends. This CDR3 comprises 17 residues. The CDR3 here is CASSQDLVMPGKETQYF. In nucleotides, the CDR3 is TGCGCCAGCAGCCAAGATCTGGTTATGCCAGGGAAAGAGACCCAGTACTTC.

The genes are TRBV7-2 and TRBJ1-1; possible D gene TRBD1, 6 bases. This CDR3 spans 14 amino acids. Per germline, CDR1 SGHTA and CDR2 FQGNSA. V was shortened by 5 bases and J by 8 bases, with 18 bases between the two germline ends. CDR3 residues: CASSQTFTGREAFF. DNA of the CDR3: TGTGCCAGCAGCCAAACTTTTACAGGGCGAGAAGCTTTCTTT.

V gene TRBV5-4 combines with J gene TRBJ1-4, with 10 bases aligning to TRBD1. Trimming cost V 2 bases and J 7 bases; bases outside gene matches: 2. Germline CDR1 SGHNT, CDR2 YYREEE (reference sequence). The CDR3 has 14 amino acids. The CDR3 reads CASSFGQGGEKLFF. In DNA, the CDR3 is TGTGCCAGCAGCTTTGGACAGGGGGGTGAAAAACTGTTTTTT.

CDR3 amino acids: CASSLVGLAYEQYF. The CDR3 bases are TGTGCCAGCAGCTTAGTGGGACTCGCCTACGAGCAGTACTTC. The gene calls are TRBV7-2 and TRBJ2-7, with D perhaps matching TRBD2 (6 bases). In germline, CDR1 is SGHTA, CDR2 FQGNSA. V was pared by 1 base and J by 2 bases, with 9 bases between. The CDR3 loop spans 14 amino acids.

In its sample, this clone was seen a few times. V usage is TRBV11-2 and J usage is TRBJ2-3, with 8 bases that match TRBD1. This CDR3 region has 17 residues. CDR1 and CDR2 from the germline V gene are SGHAT and FQNNGV. The V segment lost 0 bases and the J segment 5 bases; nucleotides outside the gene matches: 10. The CDR3 sequence is CASSLERGRGRRDTQYF. In DNA form, the CDR3 reads TGTGCCAGCAGCTTAGAGCGTGGCAGGGGGCGCCGAGATACGCAGTATTTT.

The table lists this clone with a few counts. The chain recombines TRBV30 with TRBJ1-1; D uncertain. The CDR3 spans 13 residues. From germline, CDR1 is GTSNPN and CDR2 SVGIG (reference sequence). Trimming removed 8 bases from V and 5 bases from J, with 18 bases in between. For the CDR3, the DNA is TGTGCCCGCCGGACGGCACTAGGGACTGAAGCTTTCTTT. Translated: CARRTALGTEAFF. Combining the CDR3 with reference TRBV30 and TRBJ1-1 gives the whole variable domain SQTIHQWPATLVQPVGSPLSLECTVEGTSNPNLYWYRQAAGRGLQLLFYSVGIGQISSEVPQNLSASRPQDRQFILSSKKLLLSDSGFYLCARRTALGTEAFFGQGTRLTVV.

This clone occurred a few times. CDR3: CAWSVRWYGELFF. The CDR3 DNA reads TGTGCCTGGAGTGTACGGTGGTACGGGGAGCTGTTTTTT. The chain combines TRBV30 with TRBJ2-2, with D uncertain. Germline assignment: CDR1 GTSNPN and CDR2 SVGIG (reference sequence). The length of the CDR3 is 13 residues. The V end was cut by 0 bases, the J end by 7 bases, with 9 bases between.

This chain uses TRBV7-8 with TRBJ2-5, with D perhaps TRBD2 (6 bases). TRBJ2-7 matches the DNA end more closely, so the J call is doubtful. The germline V gene encodes CDR1 SGHVS and CDR2 FQNEAQ. The CDR3 sequence is 13 residues long. The CDR3 spells CASSPPRGYEQYF. The CDR3 DNA follows: TGTGCCAGCAGCCCCCCGCGGGGCTACGAGCAGTACTTC.

This chain joins TRBV6-6 and TRBJ1-2; 9 positions match TRBD1. J lost 6 bases, V lost 6 bases, and 11 bases had no gene match. Germline loops: CDR1 MNHNY, CDR2 SVGAGI (reference sequence). The CDR3 length is 15 residues. As DNA, the CDR3 is TGTGCCAGCAGACACGATACAGGGGGCGCGGATGGCTACACCTTC. Protein sequence: CASRHDTGGADGYTF.

V and J are TRBV5-5 and TRBJ2-3; D perhaps matches TRBD2 (6 bases). The V gene lost 9 bases and the J gene lost 4 bases, with 18 bases spanning the gap. CDR1 is SGHKS and CDR2 is YYEKEE in the germline V gene (reference sequence). The CDR3 length is 14 residues. The CDR3 coding sequence is TGTGCCACGGGTCGGGGCCCGGGGGCAGATACGCAGTATTTT. Protein product: CATGRGPGADTQYF.

The rearrangement links TRBV5-1 to TRBJ2-7; 10 bases fit TRBD1. The CDR3 is 14 residues long. Germline CDR1 is SGHRS and CDR2 is YFSETQ. V gave up 4 bases and J gave up 5 bases; unmatched junction bases: 6. The CDR3 DNA reads TGCGCCAGCAGCCCAGGGACAGGGGCAGACGAGCAGTACTTC. It translates to CASSPGTGADEQYF.

V gene TRBV10-1 combines with J gene TRBJ1-6; D is ambiguous. Germline loops: CDR1 WNHNN, CDR2 SYGVQD (reference sequence). V was shortened by 7 bases and J by 7 bases, with 5 bases between the two germline ends. The CDR3 runs 11 residues. For the CDR3, the DNA is TGCGCCAGCACTCAGAATTCACCCCTCCACTTT. As protein: CASTQNSPLHF.

This clone has more than one count but fewer than ten. This CDR3 reads CASSERGPILSDEQYF. DNA for the CDR3: TGTGCCAGCAGTGAAAGGGGGCCCATCTTATCCGACGAGCAGTACTTC. The rearrangement uses TRBV6-1 and TRBJ2-7; 7 bases match TRBD1. V shed 2 bases, J shed 5 bases, and the junction held 12 bases outside the gene matches. The CDR3 is 16 residues long. Germline V gives CDR1 MNHNS, CDR2 SASEGT.

Concerning this clone: This sample includes further DNA sequences coding for the same CDR3. V usage is TRBV7-9 and J usage is TRBJ2-3; D ambiguous. Germline V gives CDR1 SEHNR, CDR2 FQNEAQ (reference sequence). Trimming removed 5 bases from V and 2 bases from J, with 5 bases in between. This CDR3 is built from 12 residues. The CDR3 coding sequence is TGTGCCAGCAGCCGTCTCACAGATACGCAGTATTTT. Encoded protein: CASSRLTDTQYF.

This chain joins TRBV27 and TRBJ2-7, with 9 bases lining up with TRBD1. The CDR3 has 14 residues. The ends lost 5 bases at V and 2 bases at J; junction bases unmatched: 4. Germline V CDR1 and CDR2: MNHEY, SMNVEV (reference sequence). CDR3: CASSTRQGAYEQYF. The CDR3 coding sequence is TGTGCCAGCAGTACTCGACAGGGGGCCTACGAGCAGTACTTC.

The genes are TRBV11-2 and TRBJ2-1; weak D call: TRBD2 (6 bases). The CDR3 is made up of 16 amino acids. Trimming pared 0 bases from V and 2 bases from J, leaving 11 bases between. Looked up from germline, CDR1 is SGHAT and CDR2 is FQNNGV. CDR3 region: CASSLEVAGTYNEQFF. The CDR3 DNA reads as TGTGCCAGCAGCTTAGAAGTGGCGGGGACCTACAATGAGCAGTTCTTC.